This T cell receptor beta chain was obtained from a study of PD-1 blockade in mismatch repair-deficient tumors. The V gene's germline CDR1 is SGHVS and CDR2 FQNEAQ. V lost 5 bases to trimming and J lost 3 bases, with 14 bases between them. CDR3 length equals 14 residues. The table came from immunoSEQ multiplex PCR; TCRdb's copy has only in-frame clones and leaves some out. The table has roughly 53,000 clones, around 80% seen once; the top ten hold approximately 3.2%. The TCR comes from an adult with mismatch repair-deficient cancer. The gene calls are TRBV7-8 and TRBJ2-7; D is perhaps TRBD2 (7 bases). The input for sequencing was peripheral blood, taken 4 weeks after starting pembrolizumab. Here the CDR3 reads CASSPGGSIYEQYF. The CDR3 nucleotides read TGTGCCAGCAGCCCGGGGGGCTCCATCTACGAGCAGTACTTC.